These T cell receptor beta chains were read from a single sample in a study of lymphopenia after photon versus proton radiotherapy. Repertoires were generated with immunoSEQ multiplex PCR, while TCRdb's copy carries only in-frame clones and drops some. The data contain 150,000 or so clones, approximately 90% of them singletons. Sequenced material: peripheral blood, taken from a patient treated with photon-based radiotherapy. The receptors originated from a man in his fifties with gastric cancer. Both conserved end residues are part of each CDR3. D genes are given only for firm matches. Where a row states a size, it is once, few, many or the class of an expanded clone; other rows omit it.

D	size	V	J	CDR3	DNA
NA	NA	TRBV4-1	TRBJ1-2	CASSQEIRAGSGYTF	TGCGCCAGCAGCCAAGAGATAAGGGCAGGGTCGGGCTACACCTTC
TRBD1	once	TRBV5-1	TRBJ2-3	CASSLSDRGQDTQYF	TGCGCCAGCAGCTTGTCCGACAGGGGACAAGATACGCAGTATTTT
TRBD1	NA	TRBV30	TRBJ1-1	CAWLDREFSEAFF	TGTGCCTGGTTGGACAGGGAATTTAGTGAAGCTTTCTTT
TRBD1	NA	TRBV29-1	TRBJ1-2	CSVLPAGGFDYGYTF	TGCAGCGTCTTGCCGGCAGGGGGCTTTGACTATGGCTACACCTTC
TRBD2	once	TRBV11-2	TRBJ2-7	CASSLRLAGTYEQYF	TGTGCCAGCAGCCTCCGACTAGCGGGAACCTACGAGCAGTACTTC
NA	few	TRBV20-1	TRBJ2-1	CSASGHDEQFF	TGCAGTGCCTCAGGACACGATGAGCAGTTCTTC
NA	NA	TRBV21-1	TRBJ2-7	CASSQRAVDSYEQYF	TGTGCCAGCAGCCAACGGGCGGTAGACTCCTACGAGCAGTACTTC
TRBD2	NA	TRBV6-1	TRBJ2-3	CASSSGRQRADTQYF	TGTGCCAGCTCTAGCGGGCGACAGAGGGCAGATACGCAGTATTTT
TRBD2	NA	TRBV2	TRBJ2-7	CASSAKTKRLAGGPTYEQYF	TGTGCCAGCAGTGCCAAGACTAAGCGACTAGCGGGAGGGCCAACCTACGAGCAGTACTTC
NA	NA	TRBV18	TRBJ2-5	CASSPQKGEIETQYF	TGTGCCAGCTCACCGCAGAAAGGGGAAATAGAGACCCAGTACTTC
TRBD1	NA	TRBV18	TRBJ1-1	CASSPTGGSEAFF	TGTGCCAGCTCACCTACAGGGGGCTCTGAAGCTTTCTTT
TRBD1	NA	TRBV7-2	TRBJ1-2	CASSPITGGRGYGYTF	TGTGCCAGCAGCCCGATCACAGGGGGTAGGGGCTATGGCTACACCTTC
NA	NA	TRBV9	TRBJ2-1	CASSPDSGSYNEQFF	TGTGCCAGCAGCCCGGACAGCGGCTCCTACAATGAGCAGTTCTTC
TRBD1	NA	TRBV12-5	TRBJ2-7	CASGLSGQGHEQYF	TGTGCTAGTGGTCTCTCGGGACAGGGGCACGAGCAGTACTTC
NA	few	TRBV7-2	TRBJ1-5	CASSFPGGWEPQHF	TGTGCCAGCAGCTTCCCGGGGGGCTGGGAGCCCCAGCATTTT
NA	NA	TRBV6-1	TRBJ1-1	CASSASASEAFF	TGTGCCAGCAGTGCTTCAGCCTCTGAAGCTTTCTTT
NA	NA	TRBV7-9	TRBJ2-1	CASSPETLFNNEQFF	TGTGCCAGCAGCCCCGAAACACTGTTTAACAATGAGCAGTTCTTC
NA	NA	TRBV2	TRBJ2-5	CASSATEETQYF	TGTGCCAGCAGCGCCACGGAAGAGACCCAGTACTTC
NA	few	TRBV5-6	TRBJ1-2	CASSLSLYGYTF	TGTGCCAGCAGCTTGAGTCTATATGGCTACACCTTC
NA	few	TRBV7-8	TRBJ2-7	CASSRDTLYEQYF	TGTGCCAGCAGCAGGGACACCCTCTACGAGCAGTACTTC
NA	NA	TRBV11-2	TRBJ2-2	CASSDRTGELFF	TGTGCCAGCAGCGACCGGACCGGGGAGCTGTTTTTT
NA	NA	TRBV11-3	TRBJ2-7	CASSYLRSSYEQYF	TGTGCCAGCAGCTACCTCAGGAGCTCCTACGAGCAGTACTTC
TRBD1	NA	TRBV6-9	TRBJ1-1	CASTTDRGGGGTEAFF	TGTGCCAGCACCACGGACAGGGGAGGTGGTGGCACTGAAGCTTTCTTT
TRBD2	NA	TRBV10-3	TRBJ2-7	CASQTSGRGEQYF	TGTGCCAGCCAGACTAGCGGGAGGGGGGAGCAGTACTTC
TRBD1	NA	TRBV2	TRBJ1-3	CASRALGQSGNTIYF	TGTGCCAGCAGGGCACTGGGACAGTCTGGAAACACCATATATTTT
NA	NA	TRBV30	TRBJ1-5	CAWSDLLSGYNQPQHF	TGTGCCTGGAGTGACCTTCTTAGTGGGTACAATCAGCCCCAGCATTTT
TRBD2	NA	TRBV28	TRBJ2-3	CASNGLAGTDTQYF	TGTGCCAGCAACGGACTAGCGGGCACAGATACGCAGTATTTT
NA	NA	TRBV7-9	TRBJ2-1	CASSLGGSVHNEQFF	TGTGCCAGCAGCTTAGGCGGTTCCGTCCACAATGAGCAGTTCTTC
NA	NA	TRBV2	TRBJ1-5	CASSAQVSNQPQHF	TGTGCCAGCAGTGCACAGGTCAGCAATCAGCCCCAGCATTTT
NA	NA	TRBV25-1	TRBJ2-7	CASSNVREQYF	TGTGCCAGCAGTAACGTGAGGGAGCAGTACTTC
TRBD2	few	TRBV6-1	TRBJ2-7	CASSGTGLAGDEQYF	TGTGCCAGCAGCGGGACGGGACTAGCGGGAGACGAGCAGTACTTC
NA	NA	TRBV28	TRBJ1-5	CASSLQDGYLGQPQHF	TGTGCCAGCAGTTTACAGGACGGATACTTGGGGCAGCCCCAGCATTTT
NA	NA	TRBV25-1	TRBJ1-1	CASSRTANTEAFF	TGTGCCAGCAGTAGGACAGCGAACACTGAAGCTTTCTTT
TRBD1	NA	TRBV10-3	TRBJ1-1	CAISDPDRGPVPEAFF	TGTGCCATCAGTGATCCGGACAGGGGGCCTGTCCCTGAAGCTTTCTTT
TRBD2	NA	TRBV2	TRBJ2-5	CASSEAPSGRGRETQYF	TGTGCCAGCAGTGAAGCGCCTAGCGGGAGGGGTCGAGAGACCCAGTACTTC
NA	once	TRBV29-1	TRBJ1-1	CSATVTEAFF	TGCAGCGCGACAGTCACTGAAGCTTTCTTT
TRBD2	NA	TRBV7-3	TRBJ2-2	CASSFRAGGNTGELFF	TGTGCCAGCAGCTTCCGAGCGGGAGGGAACACCGGGGAGCTGTTTTTT
TRBD2	NA	TRBV27	TRBJ2-7	CASSIWTSGDEQYF	TGTGCCAGCAGTATATGGACTAGCGGGGACGAGCAGTACTTC
NA	few	TRBV5-6	TRBJ1-5	CASSLGGVGQPQHF	TGTGCCAGCAGCTTAGGGGGAGTGGGGCAGCCCCAGCATTTT
NA	NA	TRBV5-4	TRBJ1-1	CASSTPTGAAVGTEAFF	TGTGCCAGCAGTACGCCTACGGGGGCCGCGGTGGGGACTGAAGCTTTCTTT
TRBD1	NA	TRBV5-6	TRBJ2-5	CASSFKTGGLQETQYF	TGTGCCAGCAGCTTCAAGACAGGGGGGCTCCAAGAGACCCAGTACTTC
NA	few	TRBV2	TRBJ2-2	CASRWRKDTGELFF	TGTGCCAGCAGGTGGCGTAAGGACACCGGGGAGCTGTTTTTT
NA	NA	TRBV30	TRBJ2-7	CAWSRKTYEQYF	TGTGCCTGGAGTCGCAAGACCTACGAGCAGTACTTC
NA	NA	TRBV6-5	TRBJ2-7	CASGRGEYEQYF	TGTGCCAGCGGCAGGGGGGAGTACGAGCAGTACTTC
TRBD1	NA	TRBV25-1	TRBJ2-7	CASGRTGSSYEQYF	TGTGCCAGCGGCAGGACAGGGTCCTCCTACGAGCAGTACTTC
NA	once	TRBV29-1	TRBJ1-2	CSLTGLANYGYTF	TGCAGCTTAACAGGATTAGCTAACTATGGCTACACCTTC
TRBD1	many	TRBV18	TRBJ1-1	CASSPRADRVEAFF	TGTGCCAGCTCACCACGGGCTGACAGGGTTGAAGCTTTCTTT
NA	NA	TRBV18	TRBJ1-1	CASSPQVHQEAFF	TGTGCCAGCTCACCACAGGTTCATCAGGAAGCTTTCTTT
NA	NA	TRBV13	TRBJ1-2	CASSLDGQTNYGYTF	TGTGCCAGCAGCTTAGATGGACAGACCAACTATGGCTACACCTTC
NA	NA	TRBV5-6	TRBJ1-2	CASSLDRGNYGYTF	TGTGCCAGCAGCTTGGATCGGGGCAACTATGGCTACACCTTC